Listed below are T cell receptor beta chains from one sample, sequenced in a study of T cells in Graves' hyperthyroidism and ophthalmopathy. TCRdb re-derived calls from the multiplex PCR reads in MiXCR, one entry per CDR3 protein. Of some 560,000 distinct CDR3 sequences detected, approximately 14% appear once; the ten largest clones hold under 8%. Specimen: blood. The origin of the receptors is a woman aged 30 to 39 with Graves' hyperthyroidism. CDR3s include the opening cysteine and the closing phenylalanine or tryptophan. The order of the fields is J gene, D gene, clone size, V gene, CDR3 DNA, CDR3 protein. The D gene is left open where the match is weak. Not every row has a clone size; where given, it reads once, few, many or a size class.

j_call: TRBJ2-5; d_call: TRBD2; clone_size: .; v_call: TRBV7-3; cdr3_nt: TGTGCTAGCAGCTTAGCGGGGCTGGGGCAAGAGACCCAGTACTTC; cdr3_aa: CASSLAGLGQETQYF
j_call: TRBJ1-5; d_call: .; clone_size: many; v_call: TRBV7-8; cdr3_nt: TGTGCCAGCAGCTTAGATCGCAGGATAAATCAGCCCCAGCATTTT; cdr3_aa: CASSLDRRINQPQHF
j_call: TRBJ1-1; d_call: .; clone_size: many; v_call: TRBV28; cdr3_nt: TGTGCCAGCAGTAATGAGATGGGCACTGAAGCTTTCTTT; cdr3_aa: CASSNEMGTEAFF
j_call: TRBJ2-5; d_call: TRBD2; clone_size: many; v_call: TRBV3-1; cdr3_nt: TGTGCCAGCAGCCTTCGTAGCGGGCGTCAAGAGACCCAGTACTTC; cdr3_aa: CASSLRSGRQETQYF
j_call: TRBJ2-2; d_call: TRBD1; clone_size: few; v_call: TRBV9; cdr3_nt: TGTGCCAGCAGCGTAGACAGGGGGCACTTAGCCGGGGAGCTGTTTTTT; cdr3_aa: CASSVDRGHLAGELFF
j_call: TRBJ2-7; d_call: TRBD1; clone_size: many; v_call: TRBV5-1; cdr3_nt: TGCGCCAGCAGCTCCGGACAGGGCCACTACGAGCAGTACTTC; cdr3_aa: CASSSGQGHYEQYF
j_call: TRBJ2-3; d_call: .; clone_size: many; v_call: TRBV11-2; cdr3_nt: TGTGCCAGCAGCCCTCCGGGTGGAGGGGATACGCAGTATTTT; cdr3_aa: CASSPPGGGDTQYF
j_call: TRBJ2-1; d_call: .; clone_size: few; v_call: TRBV9; cdr3_nt: TGTGCCAGCAGCGGACCCGCGAGGGATGAGCAGTTCTTC; cdr3_aa: CASSGPARDEQFF
j_call: TRBJ2-2; d_call: .; clone_size: many; v_call: TRBV5-1; cdr3_nt: TGCGCCAGCAGCTTTGCGGCGGGTTTGGACACCGGGGAGCTGTTTTTT; cdr3_aa: CASSFAAGLDTGELFF
j_call: TRBJ1-5; d_call: .; clone_size: many; v_call: TRBV6-1; cdr3_nt: TGTGCCAGCAGTTTATCGCCGGGAAACCAGCCCCAGCATTTT; cdr3_aa: CASSLSPGNQPQHF
j_call: TRBJ2-7; d_call: .; clone_size: .; v_call: TRBV7-9; cdr3_nt: TGTGCCAGCAGCTTATCCCAGACATACCCCTACGAGCAGTACTTC; cdr3_aa: CASSLSQTYPYEQYF
j_call: TRBJ2-3; d_call: .; clone_size: many; v_call: TRBV2; cdr3_nt: TGTGCCAGCACCTCTCCCGGGCTGACCACTAGCACAGATACGCAGTATTTT; cdr3_aa: CASTSPGLTTSTDTQYF
j_call: TRBJ1-2; d_call: TRBD1; clone_size: many; v_call: TRBV7-2; cdr3_nt: TGTGCCAGCAGCCCGGGACAGTCATATGGCTACACCTTC; cdr3_aa: CASSPGQSYGYTF
j_call: TRBJ2-1; d_call: TRBD2; clone_size: .; v_call: TRBV29-1; cdr3_nt: TGCAGCGCCTCCGGGACTAGCGTCCTCAATGAGCAGTTCTTC; cdr3_aa: CSASGTSVLNEQFF
j_call: TRBJ2-5; d_call: .; clone_size: .; v_call: TRBV18; cdr3_nt: TGTGCCGGCTCGGGCGGAGACAAAGAGACCCAGTACTTC; cdr3_aa: CAGSGGDKETQYF
j_call: TRBJ2-7; d_call: TRBD1; clone_size: many; v_call: TRBV7-9; cdr3_nt: TGTGCCAGCAGCCCCAGGGGGTCCGACGAGCAGTACTTC; cdr3_aa: CASSPRGSDEQYF
j_call: TRBJ1-1; d_call: .; clone_size: many; v_call: TRBV5-1; cdr3_nt: TGCGCCAGCAGCTTGTCCGCAGGCGACGCGCGAGCTTTCTTT; cdr3_aa: CASSLSAGDARAFF
j_call: TRBJ1-3; d_call: TRBD1; clone_size: .; v_call: TRBV5-1; cdr3_nt: TGCGCCAGCAGCTTGGATTTTTTAGGACAGGTAGCAGGAAACACCATATATTTT; cdr3_aa: CASSLDFLGQVAGNTIYF
j_call: TRBJ1-2; d_call: .; clone_size: .; v_call: TRBV20-1; cdr3_nt: TGCAGTGCCCCCGACAGTACCTCCAACTATGGCTACACCTTC; cdr3_aa: CSAPDSTSNYGYTF
j_call: TRBJ2-1; d_call: TRBD2; clone_size: .; v_call: TRBV6-1; cdr3_nt: TGTGCCAGCAGTTATGCGGGAGGAGACAATGAGCAGTTCTTC; cdr3_aa: CASSYAGGDNEQFF
j_call: TRBJ2-3; d_call: .; clone_size: .; v_call: TRBV2; cdr3_nt: TGTGCCAGCAGTGAGGGGTTAGCGGTCGTGACAGATACGCAGTATTTT; cdr3_aa: CASSEGLAVVTDTQYF
j_call: TRBJ2-6; d_call: .; clone_size: few; v_call: TRBV2; cdr3_nt: TGTGCCAGCAGAGGATTCTCTGGGGCCAACGTCCTGACTTTC; cdr3_aa: CASRGFSGANVLTF
j_call: TRBJ2-2; d_call: .; clone_size: few; v_call: TRBV11-3; cdr3_nt: TGTGCCAGCAGCACTCAGGGCCGCGGGACCGGGGAGCTGTTTTTT; cdr3_aa: CASSTQGRGTGELFF
j_call: TRBJ1-3; d_call: .; clone_size: .; v_call: TRBV20-1; cdr3_nt: TGCAGTGCTAGGAGAGGGAACTCTGGAAACACCATATATTTT; cdr3_aa: CSARRGNSGNTIYF
j_call: TRBJ2-5; d_call: .; clone_size: many; v_call: TRBV7-2; cdr3_nt: TGTGCCAGCAGGGGACTCCAAGAGACCCAGTACTTC; cdr3_aa: CASRGLQETQYF
j_call: TRBJ2-1; d_call: TRBD2; clone_size: .; v_call: TRBV9; cdr3_nt: TGTGCCAGCAGCGTAGAATCTAGCGGGAGTATAACCGCCTACAATGAGCAGTTCTTC; cdr3_aa: CASSVESSGSITAYNEQFF
j_call: TRBJ2-7; d_call: .; clone_size: many; v_call: TRBV18; cdr3_nt: TGTGCCAGCTCACCGGGAATTTACGAGCAGTACTTC; cdr3_aa: CASSPGIYEQYF
j_call: TRBJ2-7; d_call: TRBD2; clone_size: few; v_call: TRBV4-3; cdr3_nt: TGCGCCAGCAGCCAAGATGACAGCCGAGGGCGGGAGACATTCTACGAGCAGTACTTC; cdr3_aa: CASSQDDSRGRETFYEQYF
j_call: TRBJ1-2; d_call: .; clone_size: .; v_call: TRBV29-1; cdr3_nt: TGCAGCGTTGCTAGCGGTCCTGACTATGGCTACACCTTC; cdr3_aa: CSVASGPDYGYTF